The sample holds a few counts of the clone carrying this T cell receptor beta chain. This sample stems from a study of blood T cell repertoires in COVID-19. Study-wide background: Samples of COVID-19 (acute and convalescent) were obtained from the United States, Italy and Spain. Sources were T cells, B-cell-depleted T cells, or PBMCs; the material itself was cDNA or gDNA.

The CDR3 consists of 13 residues. CDR1 SEHNR and CDR2 FQNEAQ come from the germline V gene (reference sequence). After removal of 6 bases from V and 6 bases from J, the junction contained 4 bases not matched to a gene. In the source study's methods: Reference gene primer amplification in the assay estimated nucleated cell counts. Assay: immunoSEQ multiplex PCR; the TCRdb copy retains only in-frame clones and omits some. V and J calls and clone size are given by that table; D and trimming were obtained from the DNA. The table lists some 100,000 clones, over 70% of them singletons. The V and J genes are TRBV7-9 and TRBJ2-2, with 7 bases fitting TRBD1. Sample: peripheral blood. The receptor was isolated from a human donor in a cohort sampled during active or convalescent COVID-19. CDR3 sequence: CASSTTGAGELFF. CDR3 bases: TGTGCCAGCAGTACCACAGGGGCCGGGGAGCTGTTTTTT.